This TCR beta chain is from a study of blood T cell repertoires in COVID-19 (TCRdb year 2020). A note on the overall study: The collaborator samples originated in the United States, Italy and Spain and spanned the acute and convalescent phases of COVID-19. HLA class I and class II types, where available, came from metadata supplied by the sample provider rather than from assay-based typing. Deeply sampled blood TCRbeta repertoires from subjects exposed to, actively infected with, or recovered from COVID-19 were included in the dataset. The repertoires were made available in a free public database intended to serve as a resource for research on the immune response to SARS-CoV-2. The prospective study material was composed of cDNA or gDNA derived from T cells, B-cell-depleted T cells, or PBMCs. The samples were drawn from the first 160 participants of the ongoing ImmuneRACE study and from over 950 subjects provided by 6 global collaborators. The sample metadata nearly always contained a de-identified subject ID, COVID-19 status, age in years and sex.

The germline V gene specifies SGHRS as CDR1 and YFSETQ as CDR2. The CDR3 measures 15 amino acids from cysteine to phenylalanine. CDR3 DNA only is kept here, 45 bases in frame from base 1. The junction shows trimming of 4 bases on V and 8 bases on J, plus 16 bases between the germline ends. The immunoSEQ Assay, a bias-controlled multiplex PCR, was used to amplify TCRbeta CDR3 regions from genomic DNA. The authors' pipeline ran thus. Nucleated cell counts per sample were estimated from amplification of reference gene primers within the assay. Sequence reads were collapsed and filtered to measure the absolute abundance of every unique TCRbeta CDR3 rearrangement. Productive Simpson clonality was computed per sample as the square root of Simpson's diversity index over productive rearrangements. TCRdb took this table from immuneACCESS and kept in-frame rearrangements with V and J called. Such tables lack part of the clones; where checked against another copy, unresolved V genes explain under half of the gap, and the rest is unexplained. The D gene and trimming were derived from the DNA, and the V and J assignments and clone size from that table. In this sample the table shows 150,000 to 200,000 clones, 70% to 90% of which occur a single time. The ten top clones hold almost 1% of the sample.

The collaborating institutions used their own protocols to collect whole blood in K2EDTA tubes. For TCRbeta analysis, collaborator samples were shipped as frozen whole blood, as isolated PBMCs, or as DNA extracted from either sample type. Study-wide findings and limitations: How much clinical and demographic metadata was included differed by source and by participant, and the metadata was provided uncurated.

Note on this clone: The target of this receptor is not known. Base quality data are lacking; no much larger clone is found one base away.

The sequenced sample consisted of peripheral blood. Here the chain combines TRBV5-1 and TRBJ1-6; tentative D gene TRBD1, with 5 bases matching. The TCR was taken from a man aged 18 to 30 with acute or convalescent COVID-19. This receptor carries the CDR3 CASSLMGLPDSPLHF. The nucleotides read TGCGCCAGCAGCCTGATGGGACTGCCGGATTCACCCCTCCACTTT.